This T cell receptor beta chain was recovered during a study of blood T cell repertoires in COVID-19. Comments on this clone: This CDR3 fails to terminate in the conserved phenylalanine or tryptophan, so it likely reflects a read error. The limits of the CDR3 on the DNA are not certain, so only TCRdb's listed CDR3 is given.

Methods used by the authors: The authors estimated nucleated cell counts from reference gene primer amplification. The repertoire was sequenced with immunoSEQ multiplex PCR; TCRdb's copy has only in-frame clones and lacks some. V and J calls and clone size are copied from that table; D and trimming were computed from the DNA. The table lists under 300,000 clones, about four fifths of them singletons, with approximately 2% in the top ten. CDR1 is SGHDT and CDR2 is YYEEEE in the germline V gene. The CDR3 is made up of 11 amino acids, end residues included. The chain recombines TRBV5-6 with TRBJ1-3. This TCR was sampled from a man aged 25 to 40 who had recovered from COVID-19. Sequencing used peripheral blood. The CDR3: CASSLGPGGAR.